The 3 T cell receptor beta chains below come from one sample, sequenced in a study of blood T cell repertoires in COVID-19. Profiling relied on immunoSEQ multiplex PCR, and the TCRdb table lists in-frame clones only, not all of them. Of 140,000 to 150,000 clones in the sample, 84% are singletons; the top ten hold about 40%. The sequenced sample consisted of peripheral blood. The receptors were sampled from a human donor in a cohort sampled during active COVID-19.

The table lists this clone with a few counts. J is TRBJ1-2 and V is TRBV7-9, with 11 bases matching TRBD1. Looked up from germline, CDR1 is SEHNR and CDR2 is FQNEAQ (reference sequence). With 4 bases clipped from V and 7 bases from J, the junction kept 8 bases outside the gene matches. The CDR3 extends over 15 amino acids. Here the CDR3 DNA reads TGTGCCAGCAGCTCAAGAGGAGGGACAGGGGGTGGCTACACCTTC. Translating gives CASSSRGGTGGGYTF. The variable domain in full, with the rest retrieved from reference TRBV7-9 and TRBJ1-2, is DTGVSQNPRHKITKRGQNVTFRCDPISEHNRLYWYRQTLGQGPEFLTYFQNEAQLEKSRLLSDRFSAERPKGSFSTLEIQRTEQGDSAMYLCASSSRGGTGGGYTFGSGTRLTVV.

The chain has TRBV5-6 and TRBJ1-1; a possible D gene is TRBD1 (5 bases). The CDR3 loop spans 13 amino acids. Per germline, CDR1 SGHDT and CDR2 YYEEEE. Trimming took 5 bases from V and 1 from J, leaving 9 bases between them. The DNA for the CDR3 is TGTGCCAGCAGAAAGGGGCCGAACACTGAAGCTTTCTTT. Translating it yields CASRKGPNTEAFF.

The chain joins TRBV7-9 to TRBJ2-1; D is possibly TRBD2 (5 bases). V was clipped by 11 bases and J by 2 bases, with 13 bases between them. In germline, CDR1 is SEHNR, CDR2 FQNEAQ (reference sequence). CDR3 size: 13 residues. CDR3 DNA sequence: TGTGCCGTTCTCGGGGTACCCTACAATGAGCAGTTCTTC. Encoded protein: CAVLGVPYNEQFF.